A single sample gave rise to the 13 T cell receptor beta chains below, sequenced in a study of CD8+CD57+ T cells in acquired aplastic anemia. Patients selected for sequencing had displayed CD8+CD57+ cell expansion by flow cytometry. The TCR beta profiling, which covered VDJ combination and CDR3 sequence, was carried out using genomic DNA as the template. TCRdb reprocessed the reads via MiXCR and lists one record per CDR3 protein. The sample records tens of thousands of distinct CDR3 sequences, roughly 72% being singletons. Material: sorted CD4+, CD8+, or CD8+CD57+ T cells (not recorded which) from PBMCs. The source of these receptors is a human donor with aplastic anemia.

The chain couples TRBV5-1 to TRBJ2-5; tentatively, D is TRBD1 or TRBD2 (6 bases each). CDR1 and CDR2 from the germline V gene are SGHRS and YFSETQ. There are 15 residues in the CDR3. Trimming removed 4 bases from V and 9 bases from J, with 22 bases in between. The CDR3 coding sequence is TGCGCCAGCAGCCCGGAGGGGGACTCCGTCCAGCCCCAGTACTTC. Residues: CASSPEGDSVQPQYF.

A few counts support this clonotype. This chain uses TRBV4-2 with TRBJ2-7, with 7 bases matching TRBD2. This CDR3 has 18 amino acids. Trimming at V came to 2 bases and at J to 4 bases, leaving 17 bases not matched to a gene. CDR1 and CDR2 (germline): LGHNA, YNFKEQ. CDR3: CASSQLDPWITGGYEQYF. DNA for the CDR3: TGTGCCAGCAGCCAATTGGACCCGTGGATAACGGGGGGTTACGAGCAGTACTTC.

This clonotype has only one observation. This chain's CDR3 is CATSSYGDRGLFF. CDR3 nucleotide sequence: TGTGCCACCAGCAGTTATGGAGACAGGGGTCTGTTTTTT. The rearrangement links TRBV15 to TRBJ1-4, with 8 bases that match TRBD1. CDR3 length equals 13 residues. The germline CDR1 and CDR2 sequences are LNHNV and YYDKDF (reference sequence). The V gene end was trimmed by 3 bases and the J gene end by 14 bases; junction bases not matched to a gene: 8.

The rearrangement uses TRBV20-1 and TRBJ2-7; no definite D call. CDR3 length: 15 amino acids. V was clipped by 3 bases and J by 0 bases, with 15 bases between them. Germline V gene sequence: CDR1 DFQATT, CDR2 SNEGSKA (reference sequence). DNA of the CDR3: TGCAGTGCTAGGCCGGGTCCGGCCCTCTCCTACGAGCAGTACTTC. It codes for CSARPGPALSYEQYF.

The chain combines TRBV20-1 with TRBJ1-6; D not resolved. Trimming left V 3 bases short and J 9 bases short, with 18 bases between. The CDR3 sequence is 15 residues long. Germline CDR1 is DFQATT and CDR2 is SNEGSKA (reference sequence). For the CDR3, the DNA is TGCAGTGCTAGGAGGGAGGCAGGTGATAGTTCACCCCTCCACTTT. Translating it yields CSARREAGDSSPLHF.

The V call is TRBV5-4, the J call TRBJ2-1; 13 bases are shared with TRBD2. In germline, CDR1 is SGHNT, CDR2 YYREEE (reference sequence). Trimming took 0 bases from V and 9 from J; bases not matched to a gene: 9. The CDR3 is 17 amino acids. The CDR3 sequence is CASSLVFGLAGVCEQFF. CDR3 DNA: TGTGCCAGCAGCTTGGTGTTCGGACTAGCGGGAGTGTGTGAGCAGTTCTTC.

The genes are TRBV7-9 and TRBJ1-1; D is possibly TRBD1 (5 bases). The V end lost 2 bases, the J end lost 5 bases, and 12 bases lay between the germline ends. Germline values: CDR1 SEHNR, CDR2 FQNEAQ (reference sequence). The CDR3 totals 14 residues. The CDR3 is CASSLTWGDTEAFF. The CDR3 DNA reads TGTGCCAGCAGCTTAACGTGGGGGGATACTGAAGCTTTCTTT.

The gene calls are TRBV19 and TRBJ2-2, with a weak D call TRBD1 (6 bases). V was clipped by 8 bases and J by 9 bases, with 22 bases between them. CDR3 length: 15 residues. The germline gives CDR1 LNHDA, CDR2 SQIVND (reference sequence). The CDR3 sequence: CASLGDTSTYRELFF. The CDR3 DNA follows: TGTGCCAGTCTAGGGGACACCTCTACGTACCGGGAGCTGTTTTTT.

The J gene is TRBJ2-1, the V gene TRBV12-3 or TRBV12-4; TRBD2 matches 7 bases. The V gene end was trimmed by 6 bases and the J gene end by 7 bases; junction bases not matched to a gene: 9. The CDR3 is 14 amino acids. The CDR3: CASSRTSVVNEQFF. The DNA for the CDR3 is TGTGCCAGCAGCCGGACTAGTGTGGTGAATGAGCAGTTCTTC.

The chain links TRBV2 to TRBJ2-2, with 10 bases aligning to TRBD1. CDR3 length: 14 residues. Germline loops: CDR1 SNHLY, CDR2 FYNNEI. The ends lost 6 bases at V and 4 bases at J; junction bases unmatched: 2. CDR3 in DNA: TGTGCCAGCAGGGGACAGGGGAGCACCGGGGAGCTGTTTTTT. Translated, it gives CASRGQGSTGELFF.

CDR3 nucleotide sequence: TGTGCCAGCAGGCCTCACACTAGCATCTCTTTCGAGCAGTACTTC. It codes for CASRPHTSISFEQYF. The gene calls are TRBV27 and TRBJ2-7, with D possibly being TRBD2 (6 bases). V shed 6 bases and J shed 6 bases, with 21 bases lying between them. Germline V CDR1 and CDR2: MNHEY, SMNVEV (reference sequence). This CDR3 region has 15 residues.

This clonotype showed up many times. The J gene is TRBJ2-7, the V gene TRBV7-9; D gene uncertain. The ends were cut back, 2 bases at V and 2 bases at J, with 1 base in the middle. The CDR3 runs to 11 residues. Germline V gene lookup returns CDR1 SEHNR and CDR2 FQNEAQ (reference sequence). Here the CDR3 DNA reads TGTGCCAGCAGCTTAACCTACGAGCAGTACTTC. It specifies CASSLTYEQYF.

The V gene is TRBV7-9, the J gene TRBJ2-7; D not certain. Germline V gene data show CDR1 as SEHNR and CDR2 as FQNEAQ (reference sequence). The CDR3 extends over 11 amino acids. V shed 4 bases and J shed 3 bases, with 4 bases lying between them. The CDR3 spells CASSSNYEQYF. CDR3 nucleotides: TGTGCCAGCAGCTCCAACTACGAGCAGTACTTC.